These 18 T cell receptor beta chains originate from one sample sequenced in a study of early T cells in non-severe SARS-CoV-2 infection. TCRdb reanalysed the 5' RACE reads using MiXCR and keeps one entry per CDR3 protein. Counted here are more than 20,000 distinct CDR3 sequences, 4% to 4.5% occurring once; the ten biggest clones make up about 5.6%. Sample: whole blood. Receptors originate from an adult who was a healthcare worker with PCR-confirmed SARS-CoV-2 infection or an uninfected control (not recorded which).

At least ten counts were recorded for this clonotype. V gene TRBV24-1 combines with J gene TRBJ1-1; 8 positions match TRBD1. Germline V CDR1 and CDR2: KGHDR, SFDVKD. The CDR3 consists of 14 residues. V was clipped by 9 bases and J by 0 bases; unmatched bases: 5. CDR3 in DNA: TGTGCCACCGGACAGGGACCTATGAACACTGAAGCTTTCTTT. The encoded protein is CATGQGPMNTEAFF.

This clonotype was counted many times. The chain joins TRBV10-1 to TRBJ1-1, with 11 bases fitting TRBD1. The V gene end was trimmed by 4 bases and the J gene end by 0 bases; junction bases not matched to a gene: 4. Germline V gene lookup returns CDR1 WNHNN and CDR2 SYGVQD (reference sequence). The CDR3 has 16 residues. The CDR3 sequence is CASSAGQGGMNTEAFF. The CDR3 bases are TGCGCCAGCAGTGCGGGACAGGGGGGAATGAACACTGAAGCTTTCTTT.

This clonotype appeared a few times. The chain carries TRBV6-2 or TRBV6-3 and TRBJ2-7; D unclear. The V and J ends lost 2 bases and 0 bases respectively, with 5 bases between them. There are 13 residues in the CDR3. CDR1 and CDR2 (germline): MNHEY, SVGEGT. The DNA for the CDR3 is TGTGCCAGCAGTTACAAGCTCTCCTACGAGCAGTACTTC. As protein: CASSYKLSYEQYF.

This clonotype was recorded many times. V is TRBV5-1 and J is TRBJ2-7; maybe TRBD1 (6 bases). The CDR3 runs to 15 residues. The germline V gene has CDR1 SGHRS and CDR2 YFSETQ. V was pared by 0 bases and J by 0 bases, with 10 bases between. In DNA form, the CDR3 reads TGCGCCAGCAGCTTGGTTTTAGGGGGCTCCTACGAGCAGTACTTC. It codes for CASSLVLGGSYEQYF.

This clonotype was found many times. J is TRBJ2-3 and V is TRBV4-3, with D possibly matching TRBD2 (6 bases). V was clipped by 0 bases and J by 0 bases, with 13 bases between them. This CDR3 contains 17 residues. Germline assignment: CDR1 LGHNA and CDR2 YSLEER. Here the CDR3 reads CASSQDRTGTSTDTQYF. The CDR3, as DNA: TGCGCCAGCAGCCAAGATCGAACGGGGACTAGCACAGATACGCAGTATTTT.

Ten or more counts support this clonotype. The CDR3 is CSVISRTGREQYF. DNA of the CDR3: TGCAGCGTAATATCCCGGACAGGGAGAGAGCAGTACTTC. J is TRBJ2-7 and V is TRBV29-1, with 8 bases identical to TRBD1. The CDR3 sequence is 13 residues long. The V gene's germline CDR1 is SQVTM and CDR2 ANQGSEA. J gave up 7 bases and V 6 bases, and 11 bases lay outside the gene matches.

This clonotype has ten or more counts. The gene calls are TRBV6-1 and TRBJ1-5, with D tentatively TRBD1 (6 bases). This CDR3 contains 15 residues. Germline V gives CDR1 MNHNS, CDR2 SASEGT. Trimming cost V 7 bases and J 8 bases, with 21 bases left between them. In DNA form, the CDR3 reads TGTGCCAGCATTGTGTTATGGGGGGCGAAAGAGCCCCAGCATTTT. Its protein is CASIVLWGAKEPQHF.

This clonotype was detected many times. The CDR3 is CASESQANYGYTF. CDR3 bases: TGTGCCAGCGAGTCACAGGCGAACTATGGCTACACCTTC. The chain links TRBV9 to TRBJ1-2; D perhaps matches TRBD1 (5 bases). From germline, CDR1 is SGDLS and CDR2 YYNGEE. The CDR3 spans 13 residues. The V gene lost 7 bases and the J gene lost 2 bases, with 12 bases spanning the gap.

In its sample, this clonotype was seen many times. V and J are TRBV11-2 and TRBJ2-5; D possibly corresponds to TRBD1 (6 bases). CDR1 SGHAT and CDR2 FQNNGV come from the germline V gene. This CDR3 is 13 amino acids long. With 5 bases removed from V and 5 bases from J, the gap between germline ends came to 12 bases. CDR3 coding DNA: TGTGCCAGCAGCCCCAGGGGAAGCGAGACCCAGTACTTC. It translates to CASSPRGSETQYF.

This chain joins TRBV19 and TRBJ1-4, with a possible D match to TRBD1 (5 bases). V was shortened by 3 bases and J by 8 bases, with 13 bases between the two germline ends. The CDR3 extends over 14 amino acids. In germline, CDR1 is LNHDA, CDR2 SQIVND (reference sequence). The CDR3 DNA is TGTGCCAGTAGTATGGCAGGGAGGATGGAAAAACTGTTTTTT. Translated: CASSMAGRMEKLFF.

This clonotype was counted many times. The J gene is TRBJ2-3, the V gene TRBV20-1, with a tentative D call TRBD2 (7 bases). Germline V gives CDR1 DFQATT, CDR2 SNEGSKA (reference sequence). The CDR3 length is 16 residues. V shed 0 bases and J shed 2 bases, with 15 bases lying between them. The CDR3 DNA sequence: TGCAGTGCTAGAGATCCCCACGCGGGGGCCACAGATACGCAGTATTTT. This translates into CSARDPHAGATDTQYF.

This clonotype has at least ten counts. V usage is TRBV19 and J usage is TRBJ2-7, with D uncertain. Germline CDR1 reads LNHDA; CDR2 reads SQIVND (reference sequence). V was pared by 3 bases and J by 2 bases, with 5 bases between. This CDR3 is built from 12 residues. The CDR3 spells CASSIGPYEQYF. CDR3 nucleotides: TGTGCCAGTAGTATCGGGCCCTACGAGCAGTACTTC.

This clonotype was counted many times. The chain links TRBV24-1 to TRBJ1-6; weak D call: TRBD1 (5 bases). Trimming pared 3 bases from V and 7 bases from J, leaving 9 bases between. From germline, CDR1 is KGHDR and CDR2 SFDVKD. The CDR3 spans 14 residues. In nucleotides, the CDR3 is TGTGCCACCAGTGATGGGGGTGGGAATTCACCCCTCCACTTT. This encodes CATSDGGGNSPLHF.

The chain joins TRBV3-1 to TRBJ2-5, with 12 bases aligning to TRBD2. CDR1 and CDR2 from the germline V gene are LGHDT and YNNKEL (reference sequence). The CDR3 sequence is 18 residues long. V lost 3 bases and J lost 4; bases outside the gene matches: 12. The CDR3 protein is CASSHLHSPSGGAETQYF. The CDR3, as DNA: TGTGCCAGCAGCCATCTTCATTCCCCTAGCGGGGGGGCAGAGACCCAGTACTTC.

This rearrangement joins TRBV7-2 to TRBJ2-1, with 10 bases lining up with TRBD2. The CDR3 is 13 amino acids. With V trimmed by 3 bases and J by 10 bases, 3 bases remained unmatched. The V gene's germline CDR1 is SGHTA and CDR2 FQGNSA. CDR3 region: CASSFVLAGEQFF. The CDR3 bases are TGTGCCAGCAGCTTCGTACTAGCGGGGGAGCAGTTCTTC.

This clonotype was detected many times. The chain joins TRBV7-2 to TRBJ2-3, with D possibly TRBD2 on 6 matching bases. The germline gives CDR1 SGHTA, CDR2 FQGNSA. This CDR3 has 16 amino acids. V lost 4 bases and J 1 base, leaving 15 bases between the germline ends. Here the CDR3 reads CASSSGLRQRTDTQYF. CDR3 DNA: TGTGCCAGCAGCTCCGGACTAAGGCAACGCACAGATACGCAGTATTTT. Full variable domain (rest looked up from reference TRBV7-2 and TRBJ2-3): GAGVSQSPSNKVTEKGKDVELRCDPISGHTALYWYRQSLGQGLEFLIYFQGNSAPDKSGLPSDRFSAERTGGSVSTLTIQRTQQEDSAVYLCASSSGLRQRTDTQYFGPGTRLTVL.

This clonotype was counted ten times or more. J is TRBJ2-1 and V is TRBV19; possibly TRBD1 for D (6 bases). Germline V lookup: CDR1 LNHDA, CDR2 SQIVND (reference sequence). Trimming pared 7 bases from V and 5 bases from J, leaving 12 bases between. The CDR3 contains 13 residues. CDR3 DNA: TGTGCCAGTACCTTAGGGGGAAACAATGAGCAGTTCTTC. Its translation: CASTLGGNNEQFF.

This clonotype was counted many times. The chain couples TRBV6-5 to TRBJ2-3; TRBD2 matches at 12 bases. Germline CDR1 MNHEY, CDR2 SVGAGI. V lost 2 bases and J lost 1; bases outside the gene matches: 10. This CDR3 has 19 residues. CDR3 sequence reads: CASSYKVPSGGAGTDTQYF. CDR3 nucleotides: TGTGCCAGCAGTTACAAGGTTCCTAGCGGGGGGGCCGGCACAGATACGCAGTATTTT.